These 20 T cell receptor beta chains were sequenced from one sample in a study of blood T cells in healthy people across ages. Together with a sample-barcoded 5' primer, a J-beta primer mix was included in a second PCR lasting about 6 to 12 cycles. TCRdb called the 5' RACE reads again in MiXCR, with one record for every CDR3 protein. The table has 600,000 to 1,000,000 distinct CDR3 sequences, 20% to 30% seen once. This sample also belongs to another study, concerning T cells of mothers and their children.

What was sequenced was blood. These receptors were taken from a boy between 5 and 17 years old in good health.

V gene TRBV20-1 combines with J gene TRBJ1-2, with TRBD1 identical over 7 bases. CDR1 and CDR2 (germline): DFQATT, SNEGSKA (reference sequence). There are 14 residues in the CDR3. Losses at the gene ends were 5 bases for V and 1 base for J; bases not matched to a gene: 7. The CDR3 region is CSASEGARNYGYTF. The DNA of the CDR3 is TGCAGTGCTTCCGAGGGGGCGCGTAACTATGGCTACACCTTC.

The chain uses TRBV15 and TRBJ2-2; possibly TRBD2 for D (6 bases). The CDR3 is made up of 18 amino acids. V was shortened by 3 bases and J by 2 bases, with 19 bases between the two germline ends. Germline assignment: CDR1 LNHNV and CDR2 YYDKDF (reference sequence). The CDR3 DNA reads TGTGCCACCAGCAGCCCCCCAGCGGGCTATTTTAACACCGGGGAGCTGTTTTTT. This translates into CATSSPPAGYFNTGELFF.

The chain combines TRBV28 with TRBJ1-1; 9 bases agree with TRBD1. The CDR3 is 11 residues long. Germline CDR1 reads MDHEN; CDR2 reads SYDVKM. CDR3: CAATGGTEAFF. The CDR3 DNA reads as TGTGCTGCGACAGGGGGCACTGAAGCTTTCTTT. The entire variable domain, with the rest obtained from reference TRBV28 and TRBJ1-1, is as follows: DVKVTQSSRYLVKRTGEKVFLECVQDMDHENMFWYRQDPGLGLRLIYFSYDVKMKEKGDIPEGYSVSREKKERFSLILESASTNQTSMYLCAATGGTEAFFGQGTRLTVV.

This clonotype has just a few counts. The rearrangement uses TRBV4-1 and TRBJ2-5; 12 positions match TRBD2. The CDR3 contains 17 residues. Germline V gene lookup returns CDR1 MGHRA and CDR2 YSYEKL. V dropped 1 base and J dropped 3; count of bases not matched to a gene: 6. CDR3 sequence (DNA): TGCGCCAGCAGCCAAGGATCTAGACTAGCGGGAGAAGAGACCCAGTACTTC. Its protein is CASSQGSRLAGEETQYF.

CDR3 amino acids: CASSLGLEGDVSRSNEQFF. Here the CDR3 DNA reads TGTGCCAGCAGCTTAGGATTGGAAGGTGACGTCAGCCGCTCTAATGAGCAGTTCTTC. The gene calls are TRBV7-6 and TRBJ2-1; D not certain. Looked up from germline, CDR1 is SGHVS and CDR2 is FNYEAQ. CDR3 length equals 19 residues. The germline V and J ends were trimmed by 1 base and 7 bases, with 26 bases remaining between them.

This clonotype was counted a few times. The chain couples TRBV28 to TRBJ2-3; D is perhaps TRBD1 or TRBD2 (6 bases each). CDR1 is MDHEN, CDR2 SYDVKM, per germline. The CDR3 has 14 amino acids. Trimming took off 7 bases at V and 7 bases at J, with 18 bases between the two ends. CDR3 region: CASTLSGGGNTQYF. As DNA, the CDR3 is TGTGCCAGCACCCTCTCCGGGGGCGGGAATACGCAGTATTTT.

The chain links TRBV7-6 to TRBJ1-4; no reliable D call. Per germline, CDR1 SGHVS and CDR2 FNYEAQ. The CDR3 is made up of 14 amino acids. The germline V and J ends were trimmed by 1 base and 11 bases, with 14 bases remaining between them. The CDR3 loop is CASSLEADPPKLFF. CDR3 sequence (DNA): TGTGCCAGCAGCTTAGAGGCGGACCCTCCTAAACTGTTTTTT.

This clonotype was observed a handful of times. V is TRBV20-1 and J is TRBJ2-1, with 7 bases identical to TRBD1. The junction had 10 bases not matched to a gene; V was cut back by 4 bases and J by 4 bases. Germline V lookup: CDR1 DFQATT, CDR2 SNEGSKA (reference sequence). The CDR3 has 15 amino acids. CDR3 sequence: CSATRQGRSYNEQFF. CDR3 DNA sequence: TGCAGTGCTACTAGACAGGGACGGTCATACAATGAGCAGTTCTTC.

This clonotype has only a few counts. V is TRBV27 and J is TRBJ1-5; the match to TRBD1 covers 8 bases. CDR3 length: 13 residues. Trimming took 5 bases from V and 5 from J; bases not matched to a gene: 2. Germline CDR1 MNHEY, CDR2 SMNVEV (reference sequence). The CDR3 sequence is CASSGQGYQPQHF. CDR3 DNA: TGTGCCAGCAGTGGACAGGGTTATCAGCCCCAGCATTTT.

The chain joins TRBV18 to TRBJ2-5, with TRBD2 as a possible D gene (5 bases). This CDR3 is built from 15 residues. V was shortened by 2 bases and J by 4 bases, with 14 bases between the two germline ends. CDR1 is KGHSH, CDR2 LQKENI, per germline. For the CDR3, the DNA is TGTGCCAGCTCACCAGTCCTCGGCCGGGGAGAGACCCAGTACTTC. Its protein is CASSPVLGRGETQYF.

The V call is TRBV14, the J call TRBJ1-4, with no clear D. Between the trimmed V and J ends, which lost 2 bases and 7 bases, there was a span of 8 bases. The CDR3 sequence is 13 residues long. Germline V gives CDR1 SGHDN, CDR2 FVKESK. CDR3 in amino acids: CASSQWTGEKLFF. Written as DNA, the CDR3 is TGTGCCAGCAGCCAATGGACCGGTGAAAAACTGTTTTTT.

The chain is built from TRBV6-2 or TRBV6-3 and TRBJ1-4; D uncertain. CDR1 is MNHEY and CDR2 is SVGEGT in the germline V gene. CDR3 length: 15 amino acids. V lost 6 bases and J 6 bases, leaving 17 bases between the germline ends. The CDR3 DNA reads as TGTGCCAGCAGCCCGCAAAGTCGGAGGGATGAAAAACTGTTTTTT. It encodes CASSPQSRRDEKLFF.

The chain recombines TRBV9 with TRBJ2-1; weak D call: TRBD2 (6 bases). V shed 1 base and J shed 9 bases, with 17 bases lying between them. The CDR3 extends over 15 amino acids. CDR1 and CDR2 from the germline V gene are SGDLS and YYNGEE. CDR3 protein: CASSVFALADGEQFF. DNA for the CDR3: TGTGCCAGCAGCGTATTTGCACTAGCAGACGGTGAGCAGTTCTTC.

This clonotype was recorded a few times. CDR3: CSVEINSYEQYF. For the CDR3, the DNA is TGCAGCGTTGAAATAAACAGCTACGAGCAGTACTTC. V gene TRBV29-1 combines with J gene TRBJ2-7; D not resolved. Germline V gives CDR1 SQVTM, CDR2 ANQGSEA. V lost 2 bases and J 3 bases, leaving 8 bases between the germline ends. The length of the CDR3 is 12 residues.

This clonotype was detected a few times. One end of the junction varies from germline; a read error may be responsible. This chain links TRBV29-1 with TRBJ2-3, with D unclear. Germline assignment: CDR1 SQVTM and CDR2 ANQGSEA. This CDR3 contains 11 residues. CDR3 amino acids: CSAEEADTQYF. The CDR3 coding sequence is TGCAGCGCTGAAGAGGCAGATACGCAGTATTTT.

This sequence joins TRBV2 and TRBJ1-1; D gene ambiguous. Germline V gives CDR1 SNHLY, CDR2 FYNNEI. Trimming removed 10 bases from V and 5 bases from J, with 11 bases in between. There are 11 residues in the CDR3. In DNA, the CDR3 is TGTGCCACCTCCGGTAGGACTGAAGCTTTCTTT. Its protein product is CATSGRTEAFF.

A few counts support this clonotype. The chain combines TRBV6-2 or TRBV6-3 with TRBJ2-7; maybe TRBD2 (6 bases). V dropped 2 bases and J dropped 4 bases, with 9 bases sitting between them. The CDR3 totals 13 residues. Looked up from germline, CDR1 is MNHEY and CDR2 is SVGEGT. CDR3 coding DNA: TGTGCCAGCAGTTACGAGCTAGCGTACGAGCAGTACTTC. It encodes CASSYELAYEQYF.

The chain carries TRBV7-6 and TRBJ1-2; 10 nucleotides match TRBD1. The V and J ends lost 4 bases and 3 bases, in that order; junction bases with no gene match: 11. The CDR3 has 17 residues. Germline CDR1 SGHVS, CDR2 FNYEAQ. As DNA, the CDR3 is TGTGCCAGCAGCTCCAATCCTCCCGGGACAGGGGACTATGGCTACACCTTC. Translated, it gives CASSSNPPGTGDYGYTF.

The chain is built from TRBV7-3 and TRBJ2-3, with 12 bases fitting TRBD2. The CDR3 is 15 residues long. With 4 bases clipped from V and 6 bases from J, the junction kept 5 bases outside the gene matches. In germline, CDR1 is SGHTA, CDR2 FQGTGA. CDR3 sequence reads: CASSSTSGRWDTQYF. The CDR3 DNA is TGTGCCAGCAGCTCGACTAGCGGGAGATGGGATACGCAGTATTTT. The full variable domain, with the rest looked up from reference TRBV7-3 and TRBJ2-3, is GAGVSQTPSNKVTEKGKYVELRCDPISGHTALYWYRQSLGQGPEFLIYFQGTGAADDSGLPNDRFFAVRPEGSVSTLKIQRTERGDSAVYLCASSSTSGRWDTQYFGPGTRLTVL.

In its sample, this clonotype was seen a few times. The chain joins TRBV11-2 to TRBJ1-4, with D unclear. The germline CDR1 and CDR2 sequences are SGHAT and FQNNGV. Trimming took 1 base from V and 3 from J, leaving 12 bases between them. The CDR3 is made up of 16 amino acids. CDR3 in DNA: TGTGCCAGCAGCTTAGGCCAAGGGAAGCCTAATGAAAAACTGTTTTTT. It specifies CASSLGQGKPNEKLFF.